Below are 26 T cell receptor beta chains sequenced from a single sample in a study of T cell responses to AZD1222 COVID-19 vaccine. Generated by immunoSEQ multiplex PCR, the TCRdb table keeps only in-frame clones and is missing some. This table has around 100,000 clones, 88% appearing once. Specimen: peripheral blood, collected on day 0 of AZD1222 vaccination. The receptors derive from an adult in good health.

The chain carries TRBV30 and TRBJ2-5; D is undetermined. The CDR3 totals 13 residues. Germline loops: CDR1 GTSNPN, CDR2 SVGIG (reference sequence). V lost 5 bases, J lost 4 bases, and 14 bases lay in between. The CDR3 is CAWDPGVAETQYF. The CDR3 coding sequence is TGTGCCTGGGACCCCGGAGTAGCAGAGACCCAGTACTTC.

This chain joins TRBV28 and TRBJ1-5; D not certain. V lost 3 bases, J lost 2 bases, and 14 bases lay in between. Germline CDR1 is MDHEN and CDR2 is SYDVKM. The CDR3 contains 16 residues. The CDR3 DNA reads TGTGCCAGCAGTTTGTCGTTAGGGAGGGGCAATCAGCCCCAGCATTTT. It yields the protein CASSLSLGRGNQPQHF.

The V and J genes are TRBV5-4 and TRBJ2-5, with D uncertain. Germline V lookup: CDR1 SGHNT, CDR2 YYREEE (reference sequence). The CDR3 totals 17 residues. The V and J ends lost 0 bases and 2 bases respectively, with 17 bases between them. This CDR3 reads CASSLAFLGSAQETQYF. In DNA, the CDR3 is TGTGCCAGCAGCTTGGCCTTCCTGGGCTCCGCACAAGAGACCCAGTACTTC.

The V call is TRBV27, the J call TRBJ2-7, with 9 positions matching TRBD2. In germline, CDR1 is MNHEY, CDR2 SMNVEV (reference sequence). There are 15 residues in the CDR3. V lost 3 bases, J lost 3 bases, and 6 bases stayed unmatched. CDR3 coding DNA: TGTGCCAGCAGTTTGGTGGGGCGGGAGGGCTACGAGCAGTACTTC. It translates to CASSLVGREGYEQYF.

The rearrangement links TRBV7-8 to TRBJ2-7, with 7 bases identical to TRBD2. Per the germline V gene, CDR1 is SGHVS and CDR2 is FQNEAQ. V lost 5 bases, J lost 0 bases, and 7 bases stayed unmatched. The CDR3 is 15 residues long. The DNA for the CDR3 is TGTGCCAGCAGCGGGCGAGGGGACTACTCCTACGAGCAGTACTTC. Translated: CASSGRGDYSYEQYF.

The sample holds one count of this clone. V is TRBV5-6 and J is TRBJ1-3; 7 nucleotides match TRBD1. Trimming took 3 bases from V and 4 from J; bases not matched to a gene: 7. The CDR3 contains 15 residues. The germline gives CDR1 SGHDT, CDR2 YYEEEE. Here the CDR3 DNA reads TGTGCCAGCAGCTCCAGGGGGTTTTCAGGAAACACCATATATTTT. Protein product: CASSSRGFSGNTIYF.

V and J are TRBV11-2 and TRBJ2-1; 7 bases align to TRBD1. The CDR3 runs 16 residues. The J segment lost 0 bases and the V segment lost 3 bases, leaving 5 bases of the junction unmatched. CDR1 and CDR2 from the germline V gene are SGHAT and FQNNGV. DNA for the CDR3: TGTGCCAGCAGCTTGACGACAGGGAGCTCCTACAATGAGCAGTTCTTC. Its protein is CASSLTTGSSYNEQFF.

V is TRBV7-9 and J is TRBJ2-7; TRBD2 matches at 9 bases. The CDR3 is 18 residues long. Germline lookup yields CDR1 SEHNR and CDR2 FQNEAQ (reference sequence). V dropped 5 bases and J dropped 6; count of bases not matched to a gene: 20. The CDR3 here is CASSPKAGAGGWYREQYF. Written as DNA, the CDR3 is TGTGCCAGCAGCCCCAAGGCTGGAGCGGGAGGTTGGTATCGCGAGCAGTACTTC.

The V call is TRBV28, the J call TRBJ2-7; weak D call: TRBD2 (6 bases). This CDR3 has 17 amino acids. V was pared by 4 bases and J by 1 base, with 20 bases between. The germline CDR1 and CDR2 sequences are MDHEN and SYDVKM. CDR3 region: CASSSMDGPGESYEQYF. In DNA, the CDR3 is TGTGCCAGCAGTTCCATGGACGGACCGGGGGAGTCCTACGAGCAGTACTTC.

This clone was recorded at least ten times. The chain employs TRBV27 and TRBJ1-6; D call uncertain. Germline loops: CDR1 MNHEY, CDR2 SMNVEV (reference sequence). This CDR3 region has 13 residues. V was clipped by 6 bases and J by 8 bases, with 11 bases between them. This CDR3 is CASSLKVDSPLHF. The CDR3 DNA sequence: TGTGCCAGCAGCCTCAAAGTGGATTCACCCCTCCACTTT.

The CDR3 here is CASSEQGYAGRGYNEQFF. CDR3 coding DNA: TGTGCCAGCAGCGAACAGGGATACGCGGGACGCGGCTACAATGAGCAGTTCTTC. The chain couples TRBV11-3 to TRBJ2-1, with D possibly called TRBD1 or TRBD2 (6 bases each). Per the germline V gene, CDR1 is SGHNT and CDR2 is YENEEA. V was clipped by 5 bases and J by 3 bases, with 23 bases between them. The CDR3 has 18 residues.

This rearrangement joins TRBV28 to TRBJ2-3; no firm D call. The V gene lost 2 bases and the J gene lost 6 bases, with 9 bases spanning the gap. Germline CDR1 reads MDHEN; CDR2 reads SYDVKM. The CDR3 contains 13 residues. For the CDR3, the DNA is TGTGCCAGCAGTTTAATTCTAGTGGATACGCAGTATTTT. This encodes CASSLILVDTQYF.

The chain joins TRBV2 to TRBJ2-2; D is possibly TRBD2 (5 bases). Deletions cut 8 bases from V and 0 bases from J, with 13 bases between. Germline V gene data show CDR1 as SNHLY and CDR2 as FYNNEI. The CDR3 loop spans 15 amino acids. The CDR3 here is CASAREYANTGELFF. The CDR3 DNA is TGTGCCAGCGCCCGGGAATACGCGAACACCGGGGAGCTGTTTTTT.

The chain has TRBV7-9 and TRBJ2-3; D possibly corresponds to TRBD2 (6 bases). This CDR3 is built from 18 residues. CDR1 SEHNR and CDR2 FQNEAQ come from the germline V gene (reference sequence). Trimming took 7 bases from V and 2 from J, leaving 25 bases between them. This CDR3 reads CASTWVTGAASVTDTQYF. DNA of the CDR3: TGTGCCAGCACCTGGGTGACGGGAGCCGCCTCTGTCACAGATACGCAGTATTTT.

The chain links TRBV4-1 to TRBJ2-5; 8 bases agree with TRBD2. The CDR3 totals 14 residues. The junction had 7 bases not matched to a gene; V was cut back by 3 bases and J by 7 bases. The germline V gene encodes CDR1 MGHRA and CDR2 YSYEKL. Written as DNA, the CDR3 is TGCGCCAGCAGCCACACGGGAGGGCCGGGGACCCAGTACTTC. This codes for CASSHTGGPGTQYF.

This clone was picked up one time. This chain uses TRBV2 with TRBJ2-7; the D is unclear. Germline V gives CDR1 SNHLY, CDR2 FYNNEI. CDR3 size: 15 residues. Trimming removed 1 base at V and 0 bases at J, with 10 bases between. CDR3: CASSEGLVLSYEQYF. CDR3 nucleotides: TGTGCCAGCAGTGAAGGATTAGTCCTCTCCTACGAGCAGTACTTC. The whole variable domain, filled in from reference TRBV2 and TRBJ2-7, reads EPEVTQTPSHQVTQMGQEVILRCVPISNHLYFYWYRQILGQKVEFLVSFYNNEISEKSEIFDDQFSVERPDGSNFTLKIRSTKLEDSAMYFCASSEGLVLSYEQYFGPGTRLTVT.

The V call is TRBV6-2 or TRBV6-3, the J call TRBJ1-5, with D tentatively TRBD1 (5 bases). The ends were cut back, 6 bases at V and 0 bases at J, with 15 bases in the middle. The germline V gene has CDR1 MNHEY and CDR2 SVGEGT. This CDR3 is built from 16 residues. The CDR3 DNA reads TGTGCCAGCAGCTCCCGGGGCGGGTCTAGCAATCAGCCCCAGCATTTT. It translates to CASSSRGGSSNQPQHF.

This chain joins TRBV5-4 and TRBJ1-1, with D tentatively TRBD1 (5 bases). The V end lost 0 bases, the J end lost 6 bases, and 6 bases lay between the germline ends. The germline gives CDR1 SGHNT, CDR2 YYREEE (reference sequence). This CDR3 is 12 amino acids long. CDR3: CASSLGDSEAFF. CDR3 DNA sequence: TGTGCCAGCAGCTTGGGGGACTCTGAAGCTTTCTTT.

This chain uses TRBV11-1 with TRBJ1-2; 7 nucleotides agree with TRBD1. The ends lost 2 bases at V and 5 bases at J; junction bases unmatched: 8. From germline, CDR1 is SGHAT and CDR2 FQDESV (reference sequence). The CDR3 contains 15 residues. CDR3 coding DNA: TGTGCCAGCAGCTTATCCACAGGGGCGGAGTATGGCTACACCTTC. Residues: CASSLSTGAEYGYTF. Variable domain in full (rest from reference TRBV11-1 and TRBJ1-2): EAEVAQSPRYKITEKSQAVAFWCDPISGHATLYWYRQILGQGPELLVQFQDESVVDDSQLPKDRFSAERLKGVDSTLKIQPAELGDSAMYLCASSLSTGAEYGYTFGSGTRLTVV.

The chain is built from TRBV7-3 and TRBJ1-1; 7 bases fit TRBD1. The CDR3 is made up of 14 amino acids. Germline CDR1 and CDR2: SGHTA and FQGTGA. The V and J ends lost 7 bases and 0 bases, in that order; junction bases with no gene match: 5. DNA of the CDR3: TGTGCCAGCAAGGAGGGGACAGTGAACACTGAAGCTTTCTTT. Amino acids: CASKEGTVNTEAFF.

With respect to this clone: Other DNA sequences from this sample encode an identical CDR3 as well. The genes are TRBV5-1 and TRBJ1-5; TRBD1 is a possible D gene (6 bases). From germline, CDR1 is SGHRS and CDR2 YFSETQ. CDR3 size: 15 residues. The germline V and J ends were trimmed by 0 bases and 1 base, with 8 bases remaining between them. The CDR3 protein is CASSLDGGSNQPQHF. CDR3 DNA sequence: TGCGCCAGCAGCTTGGATGGGGGCAGCAATCAGCCCCAGCATTTT.

This chain joins TRBV29-1 and TRBJ2-3, with TRBD2 identical over 8 bases. The CDR3 is 14 residues long. The germline gives CDR1 SQVTM, CDR2 ANQGSEA. V lost 6 bases and J lost 6; bases outside the gene matches: 11. The CDR3 DNA reads TGCAGCGTGGGAAGCGGGAGCTTTTCGGATACGCAGTATTTT. Residues: CSVGSGSFSDTQYF.

This sequence joins TRBV9 and TRBJ2-1; no clear D. CDR1 is SGDLS, CDR2 YYNGEE, per germline. V lost 0 bases and J 0 bases, leaving 7 bases between the germline ends. This CDR3 region has 15 residues. The CDR3 sequence is CASSVGPNSYNEQFF. CDR3 nucleotides: TGTGCCAGCAGCGTAGGGCCGAACTCCTACAATGAGCAGTTCTTC. The whole variable domain, remainder taken from reference TRBV9 and TRBJ2-1, is DSGVTQTPKHLITATGQRVTLRCSPRSGDLSVYWYQQSLDQGLQFLIQYYNGEERAKGNILERFSAQQFPDLHSELNLSSLELGDSALYFCASSVGPNSYNEQFFGPGTRLTVL.

The chain is built from TRBV3-1 (or the pseudogene TRBV3-2) and TRBJ1-1; possible D gene TRBD1, 6 bases. This CDR3 region has 18 residues. CDR1 is LGHDT and CDR2 is YNNKEL in the germline V gene (reference sequence). V lost 1 base to trimming and J lost 1 base, with 19 bases between them. CDR3 nucleotides: TGTGCCAGCAGCCAAGTTCCCTTACGAGGGGGAAGGAACACTGAAGCTTTCTTT. Amino acids: CASSQVPLRGGRNTEAFF.

The chain has TRBV4-3 and TRBJ2-1, with D perhaps matching TRBD1 (5 bases). Per germline, CDR1 LGHNA and CDR2 YSLEER. Trimming left V 1 base short and J 8 bases short, with 15 bases between. This CDR3 spans 15 amino acids. CDR3 nucleotide sequence: TGCGCCAGCAGCCAAGTAGGGGCAGCCGGAGATGAGCAGTTCTTC. Translation gives CASSQVGAAGDEQFF.

The CDR3 bases are TGTGCCAGCAGCATCCCGGGACTCCAAGTGTATTTT. Translation gives CASSIPGLQVYF. The chain links TRBV5-8 to TRBJ2-3; possibly TRBD2 for D (6 bases). Per the germline V gene, CDR1 is SGHTS and CDR2 is YDEGEE. The CDR3 runs to 12 residues. Trimming pared 4 bases from V and 14 bases from J, leaving 17 bases between. The whole variable domain, remainder taken from reference TRBV5-8 and TRBJ2-3, is EAGVTQSPTHLIKTRGQQATLRCSPISGHTSVYWYQQALGLGLQFLLWYDEGEERNRGNFPPRFSGRQFPNYSSELNVNALELEDSALYLCASSIPGLQVYFGPGTRLTVL.